Listed below are T cell receptor beta chains from one sample, sequenced in a study of technical replicates of blood from a handful of donors. Generated by immunoSEQ multiplex PCR, the TCRdb table keeps only in-frame clones and is missing some. This repertoire shows around 76,000 clones, 95% to 98% found once; its top ten account for 0.22%. The material sequenced was T cells isolated from PBMCs. These receptors were collected from a human donor in good health. Each CDR3 is given with its conserved first and last residue. A D gene is named only where the DNA matches it firmly. The size field is filled for only some rows; it gives once, few, many or a size class.

clone size | J gene | D gene | V gene | CDR3 protein | CDR3 DNA
once | TRBJ2-7 | - | TRBV5-6 | CATSGTGTYEQYF | TGTGCCACCTCCGGTACCGGGACCTACGAGCAGTACTTC
- | TRBJ1-5 | - | TRBV6-1 | CASSAGVNRPQHF | TGTGCCAGCAGTGCCGGGGTTAATCGGCCCCAGCATTTT
- | TRBJ2-2 | - | TRBV9 | CASSPRSGTNTGELFF | TGTGCCAGCAGCCCCCGTAGCGGTACGAACACCGGGGAGCTGTTTTTT
- | TRBJ2-7 | TRBD1 | TRBV6-6 | CASRTGQGSYEQYF | TGTGCCAGCAGAACGGGACAGGGTTCCTACGAGCAGTACTTC
- | TRBJ1-5 | - | TRBV28 | CASGLTGVDQPQHF | TGTGCCAGCGGGCTGACAGGAGTCGACCAGCCCCAGCATTTT
- | TRBJ1-2 | - | TRBV27 | CASSLRWGQYYGYTF | TGTGCCAGCAGTTTAAGGTGGGGACAATACTATGGCTACACCTTC
- | TRBJ2-1 | TRBD2 | TRBV7-9 | CASTLGGVAGVAEQFF | TGTGCCAGCACCCTGGGGGGGGTAGCGGGAGTAGCTGAGCAGTTCTTC
- | TRBJ2-5 | - | TRBV27 | CASSWSALDWETQYF | TGTGCCAGCAGTTGGTCAGCCCTAGATTGGGAGACCCAGTACTTC
- | TRBJ2-6 | - | TRBV21-1 | CASSKGGTGGPLGSGANVLTF | TGTGCCAGCAGCAAAGGAGGGACAGGGGGCCCTCTTGGCTCTGGGGCCAACGTCCTGACTTTC
- | TRBJ2-3 | TRBD1 | TRBV6-5 | CASSLRTGSTDTQYF | TGTGCCAGCAGTCTACGGACAGGGAGCACAGATACGCAGTATTTT
- | TRBJ2-1 | TRBD2 | TRBV5-1 | CASSPRGQREHEQFF | TGCGCCAGCAGCCCGAGAGGGCAGCGGGAGCATGAGCAGTTCTTC
- | TRBJ2-5 | - | TRBV4-3 | CASSLTWGGQSYQETQYF | TGCGCCAGCAGCCTGACCTGGGGCGGACAGTCGTACCAAGAGACCCAGTACTTC
once | TRBJ2-7 | - | TRBV9 | CASSVLPTYEQYF | TGTGCCAGCAGCGTCCTGCCTACCTACGAGCAGTACTTC
- | TRBJ2-5 | - | TRBV7-3 | CASSLRRGGVETQYF | TGTGCCAGCAGCTTGAGACGAGGGGGGGTGGAGACCCAGTACTTC
- | TRBJ2-7 | - | TRBV7-2 | CASSPGQTYEQYF | TGTGCCAGCAGCCCTGGACAGACCTACGAGCAGTACTTC
- | TRBJ1-5 | - | TRBV28 | CASSFFGGGTRQPQHF | TGTGCCAGCAGTTTCTTTGGGGGGGGTACGCGTCAGCCCCAGCATTTT
- | TRBJ2-7 | TRBD1 | TRBV13 | CASSGDSQFYEQYF | TGTGCCAGCAGCGGGGACAGCCAGTTCTACGAGCAGTACTTC
- | TRBJ2-3 | - | TRBV29-1 | CSAKNRDSTIDTQYF | TGCAGCGCTAAAAATCGGGACTCCACTATAGATACGCAGTATTTT
- | TRBJ2-7 | TRBD1 | TRBV7-3 | CASSLTRGLTYEQYF | TGTGCCAGCAGCTTAACAAGGGGGCTCACCTACGAGCAGTACTTC
- | TRBJ1-1 | - | TRBV4-3 | CASSQDSRPGTEAFF | TGCGCCAGCAGCCAAGATTCCAGGCCGGGAACTGAAGCTTTCTTT
- | TRBJ2-7 | TRBD1 | TRBV11-2 | CASSSGTGVYEQYF | TGTGCCAGCAGCTCCGGGACAGGGGTATACGAGCAGTACTTC
- | TRBJ2-3 | - | TRBV5-4 | CASSLVLGGGTDTQYF | TGTGCCAGCAGCTTGGTTCTAGGGGGTGGAACAGATACGCAGTATTTT
- | TRBJ1-3 | - | TRBV6-1 | CASSEARLGGPGNTIYF | TGTGCCAGCAGTGAAGCGCGCCTCGGGGGGCCCGGAAACACCATATATTTT
once | TRBJ1-1 | TRBD1 | TRBV7-2 | CASSLGTGATEAFF | TGTGCCAGCAGCTTAGGAACAGGGGCCACTGAAGCTTTCTTT
- | TRBJ1-2 | - | TRBV30 | CAWSRTSRIRSGYTF | TGTGCCTGGAGTAGAACCTCGCGGATCCGCAGTGGCTACACCTTC
- | TRBJ2-7 | TRBD2 | TRBV7-2 | CASSFPRRTSRYEQYF | TGTGCCAGCAGCTTCCCCCGTAGGACTAGCCGGTACGAGCAGTACTTC
once | TRBJ1-3 | - | TRBV1 | CTSSQEMSISGNTIYF | TGCACCAGCAGCCAAGAGATGAGCATCTCTGGAAACACCATATATTTT
- | TRBJ2-1 | TRBD1 | TRBV4-1 | CASSQDPGQPYNEQFF | TGCGCCAGCAGCCAAGACCCGGGACAGCCCTACAATGAGCAGTTCTTC
- | TRBJ2-1 | - | TRBV14 | CASSPPVPPNYNEQFF | TGTGCCAGCAGCCCCCCGGTACCGCCTAACTACAATGAGCAGTTCTTC
- | TRBJ1-1 | - | TRBV6-5 | CASSYSRGSTEAFF | TGTGCCAGCAGTTACTCACGGGGAAGCACTGAAGCTTTCTTT
- | TRBJ2-7 | TRBD2 | TRBV4-1 | CASSRIPGRTSAYYEQYF | TGCGCCAGCAGCCGGATACCGGGGAGGACTAGCGCTTACTACGAGCAGTACTTC
- | TRBJ2-2 | - | TRBV9 | CASSETGTGELFF | TGTGCCAGCAGCGAAACAGGGACCGGGGAGCTGTTTTTT
- | TRBJ2-3 | - | TRBV25-1 | CASSEIGQPSTDTQYF | TGTGCCAGCAGTGAAATCGGACAGCCTAGCACAGATACGCAGTATTTT
- | TRBJ1-5 | - | TRBV28 | CASSLSGSAKHF | TGTGCCAGCAGTTTATCGGGTAGCGCCAAGCATTTT
- | TRBJ2-7 | TRBD2 | TRBV18 | CASSPQSGRTYEQYF | TGTGCCAGCTCACCACAGAGCGGGAGAACATACGAGCAGTACTTC